The source of this T cell receptor beta chain is a study of T cell repertoires in cytomegalovirus infection. Study information: An indication of both CMV infection and matching HLA type came from public TCR beta signatures. Study outcomes and limitations: Dominant in the ex vivo response were TCR beta clonotypes restricted by HLA-C and specific for CMV. Totalled public TCR beta family frequency picked out people who carried CMV plus the relevant HLA.

This clonotype appeared many times. Its antigen is unidentified. TCRdb re-called the reads through MiXCR, storing one row per CDR3 protein. The sample holds 80,000 to 130,000 distinct CDR3 sequences, 20% to 30% seen once. Sequencing was done on a sample of CD8+ T cells from PBMCs. The receptor's source is a human donor in good health (CMV status not recorded). Some clones in this sample may be carry-over from other donors' samples.

The chain's CDR3 is CVAGTDTQYF. Written as DNA, the CDR3 is TGTGTGGCAGGCACAGATACGCAGTATTTT. The chain links TRBV7-2 to TRBJ2-3; D gene uncertain. Germline V gives CDR1 SGHTA, CDR2 FQGNSA. The CDR3 is made up of 10 amino acids.